This entry concerns a single T cell receptor (beta chain). CDR1 and CDR2 from the germline V gene are SGDLS and YYNGEE. The CDR3 has 14 residues. Trimming stripped 3 bases from V and 1 base from J, with 10 bases between. PCR primers comprised 60 Vbeta and 13 Jbeta primers. Using immunoSEQ multiplex PCR, the repertoire was profiled, and TCRdb retains in-frame clones only, with some absent. This table lists about 58,000 clones. The sample comes from a study of cytomegalovirus exposure and HLA in healthy donors. V gene TRBV9 combines with J gene TRBJ1-1; D is unclear. Sequenced input: PBMCs. The sequence derives from a woman under 30 in good health and CMV-seronegative. The CDR3 bases are TGTGCCAGCAGCGCCGGCGACTGGAACACTGAAGCTTTCTTT. Translated: CASSAGDWNTEAFF.